This T cell receptor (beta chain) was found in a study of blood T cell repertoires in COVID-19. Source study methods: Nucleated cell counts were estimated from reference gene primer amplification. TCRdb's copy holds only in-frame clones and misses some; the assay was immunoSEQ multiplex PCR. The V and J calls and clone size were taken over from that table, and D and trimming were inferred from the DNA. This sample has 250,000 to 400,000 clones, with around 85% found just once. Trimming shortened V by 4 bases and J by 2 bases, and 17 bases separated the two germline ends. CDR1 SGHRS and CDR2 YFSETQ come from the germline V gene. The CDR3 totals 16 residues.

The source of this sequence is a woman aged 30 to 39 who had been exposed to COVID-19. Input material: PBMCs or T cells enriched from blood (not recorded which). The genes are TRBV5-1 and TRBJ2-3, with D tentatively TRBD1 (6 bases). This CDR3 is CASSEERGSFTDTQYF. In DNA form, the CDR3 reads TGCGCCAGCAGCGAAGAGAGGGGGAGTTTCACAGATACGCAGTATTTT.